The 27 T cell receptor beta chains below all came from one sample that was sequenced in a study of blood T cell repertoires in COVID-19. Some clones are missing from TCRdb's copy, which holds only in-frame ones; the method was immunoSEQ multiplex PCR. The repertoire holds some 250,000 clones, with less than 90% as singletons. The sequenced material came from peripheral blood. The receptors shown here come from a woman between 25 and 40 years old with COVID-19, enrolled during active disease.

The chain combines TRBV10-2 with TRBJ1-6; D remains ambiguous. The CDR3 contains 18 residues. Trimming took off 0 bases at V and 2 bases at J, with 14 bases between the two ends. Germline CDR1 WSHSY, CDR2 SAAADI. The CDR3 reads CASSESRAPVPYNSPLHF. In DNA form, the CDR3 reads TGCGCCAGCAGTGAGTCGAGAGCGCCAGTCCCCTATAATTCACCCCTCCACTTT.

This clone has only one observation. The chain couples TRBV15 to TRBJ2-3; 15 bases map to TRBD2. The CDR3 runs 15 residues. CDR1 LNHNV and CDR2 YYDKDF come from the germline V gene (reference sequence). Trimming removed 9 bases from V and 7 bases from J; junction bases left unmatched: 8. The CDR3: CATSRTSGGVNTQYF. As DNA, the CDR3 is TGTGCCACTTCCCGGACTAGCGGGGGGGTGAATACGCAGTATTTT.

This rearrangement joins TRBV7-8 to TRBJ2-2, with D perhaps TRBD2 (6 bases). V was pared by 0 bases and J by 6 bases, with 11 bases between. CDR3 length: 15 amino acids. The germline V gene has CDR1 SGHVS and CDR2 FQNEAQ. CDR3 coding DNA: TGTGCCAGCAGCTTAGCGCCGGGACTTCCCGGGGAGCTGTTTTTT. Protein product: CASSLAPGLPGELFF.

The chain couples TRBV4-2 to TRBJ2-2; 9 positions agree with TRBD1. Germline V CDR1 and CDR2: LGHNA, YNFKEQ. V lost 3 bases, J lost 3 bases, and 8 bases stayed unmatched. The CDR3 length is 17 residues. CDR3 sequence (DNA): TGTGCCAGCAGCCATGTACCTGGGACAGGGCACACCGGGGAGCTGTTTTTT. Translated, it gives CASSHVPGTGHTGELFF.

The J gene is TRBJ2-3, the V gene TRBV6-5; 12 nucleotides line up with TRBD2. The CDR3 is made up of 14 amino acids. After removal of 4 bases from V and 6 bases from J, the junction contained 2 bases not matched to a gene. Germline V CDR1 and CDR2: MNHEY, SVGAGI. The CDR3 coding sequence is TGTGCCAGCAGTTCCGGACTAGCGGGGGATACGCAGTATTTT. Translating it yields CASSSGLAGDTQYF.

The sample holds one count of this clone. CDR3 in amino acids: CAWNRRNQPQHF. The CDR3 DNA reads TGTGCCTGGAACCGGAGAAATCAGCCCCAGCATTTT. This chain joins TRBV30 and TRBJ1-5; no clear D gene. CDR1 and CDR2 from the germline V gene are GTSNPN and SVGIG (reference sequence). The V gene lost 4 bases and the J gene lost 4 bases, with 8 bases spanning the gap. There are 12 residues in the CDR3.

V is TRBV5-6 and J is TRBJ1-1; D ambiguous. V lost 5 bases and J 3 bases, leaving 8 bases between the germline ends. The CDR3 loop spans 12 amino acids. The germline CDR1 and CDR2 sequences are SGHDT and YYEEEE. The DNA for the CDR3 is TGTGCCAGCAGTGTGGGCGACACTGAAGCTTTCTTT. It specifies CASSVGDTEAFF. The full variable domain, with the rest looked up from reference TRBV5-6 and TRBJ1-1, is DAGVTQSPTHLIKTRGQQVTLRCSPKSGHDTVSWYQQALGQGPQFIFQYYEEEERQRGNFPDRFSGHQFPNYSSELNVNALLLGDSALYLCASSVGDTEAFFGQGTRLTVV.

The genes are TRBV7-2 and TRBJ2-7, with D perhaps matching TRBD1 (5 bases). CDR1 is SGHTA, CDR2 FQGNSA, per germline. The CDR3 length is 15 residues. The V end lost 2 bases, the J end lost 6 bases, and 17 bases lay between the germline ends. CDR3 loop: CASSLWGPSSAEQYF. In nucleotides, the CDR3 is TGTGCCAGCAGCTTATGGGGCCCGAGCTCTGCCGAGCAGTACTTC.

J is TRBJ2-1 and V is TRBV2, with a possible D match to TRBD2 (6 bases). Germline lookup yields CDR1 SNHLY and CDR2 FYNNEI. The CDR3 is 11 residues long. V dropped 4 bases and J dropped 9 bases, with 7 bases sitting between them. The DNA of the CDR3 is TGTGCCAGCAGTGGGGAGGCTGAGCAGTTCTTC. This gives the protein CASSGEAEQFF.

This clone was recorded a few times. CDR3 in DNA: TGCGCCAGCAGCCCGGACAGATTTCTCTATGGCTACACCTTC. Encoded protein: CASSPDRFLYGYTF. The genes are TRBV5-1 and TRBJ1-2, with D possibly being TRBD1 (6 bases). Germline loops: CDR1 SGHRS, CDR2 YFSETQ. The CDR3 runs to 14 residues. Trimming removed 4 bases from V and 4 bases from J, with 14 bases in between. The entire variable domain, with the rest obtained from reference TRBV5-1 and TRBJ1-2, is as follows: KAGVTQTPRYLIKTRGQQVTLSCSPISGHRSVSWYQQTPGQGLQFLFEYFSETQRNKGNFPGRFSGRQFSNSRSEMNVSTLELGDSALYLCASSPDRFLYGYTFGSGTRLTVV.

This chain connects TRBV9 to TRBJ1-3; unclear D gene. The CDR3 extends over 14 amino acids. The germline V and J ends were trimmed by 0 bases and 1 base, with 5 bases remaining between them. Germline V gives CDR1 SGDLS, CDR2 YYNGEE. The CDR3: CASSVERSGNTIYF. CDR3 coding DNA: TGTGCCAGCAGCGTAGAGAGGTCTGGAAACACCATATATTTT.

The chain joins TRBV14 to TRBJ2-1; 7 bases fit TRBD2. The V gene end was trimmed by 4 bases and the J gene end by 0 bases; junction bases not matched to a gene: 6. Germline V CDR1 and CDR2: SGHDN, FVKESK. The CDR3 length is 16 residues. The CDR3 loop is CASSRVGGNSYNEQFF. CDR3 nucleotide sequence: TGTGCCAGCAGCCGAGTCGGGGGGAACTCCTACAATGAGCAGTTCTTC.

The CDR3 sequence is CASSPRQGAVFSGQYF. The CDR3 DNA reads as TGTGCCAGCAGCCCCCGACAGGGGGCGGTGTTCTCGGGGCAGTACTTC. The rearrangement links TRBV3-1 (or the pseudogene TRBV3-2) to TRBJ2-7; TRBD1 matches at 10 bases. CDR3 length equals 16 residues. With V trimmed by 4 bases and J by 9 bases, 15 bases remained unmatched. Germline values: CDR1 LGHDT, CDR2 YNNKEL (reference sequence).

The chain joins TRBV28 to TRBJ1-1; tentative D call: TRBD1 (5 bases). The V gene's germline CDR1 is MDHEN and CDR2 SYDVKM. This CDR3 spans 14 amino acids. The V end lost 5 bases, the J end lost 6 bases, and 16 bases lay between the germline ends. This CDR3 reads CASSPHGRAAEAFF. DNA of the CDR3: TGTGCCAGCAGTCCCCATGGCAGGGCTGCTGAAGCTTTCTTT.

J is TRBJ2-3 and V is TRBV5-6, with 12 bases aligning to TRBD2. CDR1 SGHDT and CDR2 YYEEEE come from the germline V gene. The CDR3 spans 17 residues. V shed 1 base and J 3 bases; nucleotides not matched to a gene: 6. The CDR3 is CASSLLLTSGGTDTQYF. The CDR3, as DNA: TGTGCCAGCAGCTTGCTGCTCACTAGCGGGGGGACAGATACGCAGTATTTT.

The V call is TRBV19, the J call TRBJ2-7; 11 bases match TRBD1. V gave up 7 bases and J gave up 3 bases; unmatched junction bases: 5. CDR1 and CDR2 from the germline V gene are LNHDA and SQIVND (reference sequence). This CDR3 spans 14 amino acids. The chain's CDR3 is CASTAGTGGYEQYF. CDR3 in DNA: TGTGCCAGTACAGCCGGGACAGGGGGCTACGAGCAGTACTTC.

The chain carries TRBV11-2 and TRBJ2-1; 11 bases fit TRBD2. V dropped 3 bases and J dropped 4; count of bases not matched to a gene: 2. CDR3 length: 15 amino acids. CDR1 is SGHAT, CDR2 FQNNGV, per germline. In nucleotides, the CDR3 is TGTGCCAGCAGCTTGCTAGCGGGGGGTTACAATGAGCAGTTCTTC. Its protein product is CASSLLAGGYNEQFF. Filled out from reference TRBV11-2 and TRBJ2-1, the complete variable domain reads EAGVAQSPRYKIIEKRQSVAFWCNPISGHATLYWYQQILGQGPKLLIQFQNNGVVDDSQLPKDRFSAERLKGVDSTLKIQPAKLEDSAVYLCASSLLAGGYNEQFFGPGTRLTVL.

V is TRBV29-1 and J is TRBJ2-1, with 7 bases identical to TRBD2. This CDR3 is built from 16 residues. Germline trimming cut 8 bases from V and 3 bases from J; bases unmatched to any gene: 16. Germline V CDR1 and CDR2: SQVTM, ANQGSEA. The chain's CDR3 is CSTPATASGLYNEQFF. The CDR3 DNA sequence: TGCAGCACCCCGGCGACGGCTAGCGGCCTCTACAATGAGCAGTTCTTC.

The CDR3 DNA reads as TGCGCCAGCAGCCTCGTCATAGTCTCTGGAAACACCATATATTTT. Residues: CASSLVIVSGNTIYF. This chain links TRBV4-1 with TRBJ1-3; unclear D gene. The CDR3 length is 15 residues. Germline V gives CDR1 MGHRA, CDR2 YSYEKL. The V and J ends lost 4 bases and 0 bases respectively, with 10 bases between them.

The rearrangement uses TRBV27 and TRBJ1-1; the match to TRBD1 covers 7 bases. There are 13 residues in the CDR3. Losses at the gene ends were 3 bases for V and 7 bases for J; bases not matched to a gene: 5. Germline V gene data show CDR1 as MNHEY and CDR2 as SMNVEV (reference sequence). CDR3 sequence (DNA): TGTGCCAGCAGTTTCCCCGGACAGGTTGAAGCTTTCTTT. Its translation is CASSFPGQVEAFF.

V and J are TRBV28 and TRBJ1-4; D not resolved. CDR1 MDHEN and CDR2 SYDVKM come from the germline V gene. This CDR3 comprises 12 residues. With 6 bases removed from V and 8 bases from J, the gap between germline ends came to 10 bases. CDR3 residues: CASSLNWEKLFF. CDR3 bases: TGTGCCAGCAGCCTAAATTGGGAAAAACTGTTTTTT.

This rearrangement joins TRBV7-9 to TRBJ1-6; D is uncertain. Germline values: CDR1 SEHNR, CDR2 FQNEAQ (reference sequence). The CDR3 contains 14 residues. V was trimmed by 1 base and J by 6 bases, leaving 7 bases between them. CDR3 in amino acids: CASSLDFSNSPLHF. The CDR3 DNA reads TGTGCCAGCAGCTTAGATTTCAGTAATTCACCCCTCCACTTT.

The chain carries TRBV6-1 and TRBJ1-1; 11 bases match TRBD1. CDR1 and CDR2 from the germline V gene are MNHNS and SASEGT. The CDR3 is made up of 15 amino acids. The V segment lost 7 bases and the J segment 7 bases; nucleotides outside the gene matches: 11. The CDR3 region is CASTYGQGASFEAFF. The CDR3 DNA reads TGTGCCAGCACCTACGGACAGGGGGCTTCTTTTGAAGCTTTCTTT.

This clone has just one count. The chain combines TRBV27 with TRBJ2-7, with TRBD2 matching 13 bases. Germline CDR1 MNHEY, CDR2 SMNVEV (reference sequence). Trimming cost V 5 bases and J 0 bases; bases outside gene matches: 10. This CDR3 spans 18 amino acids. The DNA of the CDR3 is TGTGCCAGCAGTCCCCCCCGGGGACTAGCGGGGTACTCCTACGAGCAGTACTTC. Translated, it gives CASSPPRGLAGYSYEQYF.

V is TRBV7-9 and J is TRBJ2-7; tentatively, D is TRBD1 (6 bases). Germline lookup yields CDR1 SEHNR and CDR2 FQNEAQ (reference sequence). The V and J ends lost 1 base and 1 base respectively, with 11 bases between them. The CDR3 loop spans 15 amino acids. CDR3 amino acids: CASSLVGQGSYEQYF. The CDR3 nucleotides are TGTGCCAGCAGCTTAGTGGGGCAGGGGTCCTACGAGCAGTACTTC. The full variable domain, its missing parts supplied by reference TRBV7-9 and TRBJ2-7, is DTGVSQNPRHKITKRGQNVTFRCDPISEHNRLYWYRQTLGQGPEFLTYFQNEAQLEKSRLLSDRFSAERPKGSFSTLEIQRTEQGDSAMYLCASSLVGQGSYEQYFGPGTRLTVT.

This clone was counted at least ten times. The CDR3 DNA reads as TGTGCCAGCAGTGGTTGGTCGGCGCAGGGAAACTATGGCTACACCTTC. Amino acids: CASSGWSAQGNYGYTF. The rearrangement joins TRBV2 to TRBJ1-2; possible D gene TRBD1, 5 bases. Trimming stripped 4 bases from V and 2 bases from J, with 17 bases between. Looked up from germline, CDR1 is SNHLY and CDR2 is FYNNEI. This CDR3 has 16 residues.

V is TRBV19 and J is TRBJ1-1; D possibly corresponds to TRBD1 (5 bases). Germline CDR1 and CDR2: LNHDA and SQIVND (reference sequence). This CDR3 spans 14 amino acids. V lost 7 bases and J lost 0, with 12 bases in between. This CDR3 reads CASIAGNMNTEAFF. Here the CDR3 DNA reads TGTGCCAGTATCGCAGGGAACATGAACACTGAAGCTTTCTTT.